These 5 T cell receptor beta chains originate from one sample sequenced in a study of blood T cell repertoires in COVID-19. Some clones are missing from TCRdb's copy, which holds only in-frame ones; the method was immunoSEQ multiplex PCR. The sample shows about 170,000 clones, around 88% of them seen only once. Sequenced: peripheral blood. The receptor source for this set is a woman between 65 and 79 years old who had recovered from COVID-19.

This chain connects TRBV7-8 to TRBJ2-3, with D maybe TRBD2 (5 bases). The V and J ends lost 1 base and 6 bases respectively, with 17 bases between them. This CDR3 spans 16 amino acids. CDR1 is SGHVS, CDR2 FQNEAQ, per germline. CDR3 sequence: CASSLGRLWQEDTQYF. CDR3 bases: TGTGCCAGCAGCTTAGGGAGGCTGTGGCAAGAGGATACGCAGTATTTT.

The chain carries TRBV19 and TRBJ1-2; D possibly corresponds to TRBD1 (5 bases). CDR1 is LNHDA and CDR2 is SQIVND in the germline V gene (reference sequence). V was cut by 5 bases and J by 8 bases, with 15 bases left in between. The CDR3 runs 13 residues. This CDR3 is CASSRGLMGGYTF. In nucleotides, the CDR3 is TGTGCCAGTAGTCGGGGACTGATGGGAGGCTACACCTTC.

This chain uses TRBV11-2 with TRBJ1-1; the D is unclear. There are 16 residues in the CDR3. From germline, CDR1 is SGHAT and CDR2 FQNNGV. Trimming pared 5 bases from V and 0 bases from J, leaving 16 bases between. The CDR3 sequence: CASSPPGWYLNTEAFF. The CDR3, as DNA: TGTGCCAGCAGCCCCCCCGGTTGGTACCTGAACACTGAAGCTTTCTTT.

This chain joins TRBV19 and TRBJ1-3; 7 positions agree with TRBD1. Germline V gene lookup returns CDR1 LNHDA and CDR2 SQIVND (reference sequence). This CDR3 spans 14 amino acids. J was trimmed by 2 bases and V by 6 bases; bases with no gene match: 4. This CDR3 is CASSTTGAGNTIYF. In DNA, the CDR3 is TGTGCCAGTAGCACCACAGGGGCTGGAAACACCATATATTTT. The entire variable domain, with the rest obtained from reference TRBV19 and TRBJ1-3, is as follows: DGGITQSPKYLFRKEGQNVTLSCEQNLNHDAMYWYRQDPGQGLRLIYYSQIVNDFQKGDIAEGYSVSREKKESFPLTVTSAQKNPTAFYLCASSTTGAGNTIYFGEGSWLTVV.

The rearrangement uses TRBV7-3 and TRBJ2-2; TRBD1 matches 7 bases. Germline loops: CDR1 SGHTA, CDR2 FQGTGA. This CDR3 is built from 15 residues. With 1 base clipped from V and 7 bases from J, the junction kept 6 bases outside the gene matches. The DNA for the CDR3 is TGTGCCAGCAGCTTAAACCAGGGGGACGTCGGGGAGCTGTTTTTT. Amino acids: CASSLNQGDVGELFF.